Listed here is a single T cell receptor beta chain. Generated by immunoSEQ multiplex PCR, the TCRdb table keeps only in-frame clones and is missing some. This sample has roughly 120,000 clones, with roughly 92% found just once. This CDR3 has 13 residues. Between the trimmed V and J ends, which lost 4 bases and 2 bases, there was a span of 6 bases. CDR1 and CDR2 (germline): MNHEY, SMNVEV (reference sequence). The data stem from a study of T cell changes during pregnancy in multiple sclerosis. The material was peripheral blood, obtained in the third trimester of pregnancy. This chain connects TRBV27 to TRBJ1-5; a weak D match, TRBD1 (6 bases). The TCR was taken from a female donor with multiple sclerosis, enrolled in a pregnancy study. CDR3 nucleotide sequence: TGTGCCAGCAGTTGGACAGGCAATCAGCCCCAGCATTTT. It translates to CASSWTGNQPQHF.